These T cell receptor beta chains were read from a single sample in a study of T-cell memory formation after mild COVID-19. TCRdb ran MiXCR on the 5' RACE reads and lists one entry per CDR3 protein. Counted here are approximately 300,000 distinct CDR3 sequences, 15% to 20% occurring once; the ten biggest clones make up roughly 22%. Source material: PBMCs or a T cell subset sorted from them (not recorded which). These receptor sequences come from a man between 18 and 35 years old who had mild COVID-19 (a few samples of this study predate the infection). Cell type and time point are not known. Both conserved end residues are part of each CDR3. A D gene is named only where the DNA matches it firmly. A row's size may be missing; if present it is once, few, many or a size class.

D gene	J gene	V gene	CDR3 length	clone size	CDR3 protein	CDR3 DNA
.	TRBJ2-5	TRBV2	11	many	CASRANRAQYF	TGTGCCAGCAGAGCAAATAGGGCCCAGTACTTC
TRBD1	TRBJ1-1	TRBV7-8	18	.	CASRYRITGYRGDTEAFF	TGTGCCAGCAGATATCGGATAACAGGGTACAGGGGCGACACTGAAGCTTTCTTT
.	TRBJ1-6	TRBV7-9	17	.	CASSLGLQGNWNSPLHF	TGTGCCAGCAGCTTAGGATTGCAGGGAAACTGGAATTCACCCCTCCACTTT
TRBD2	TRBJ2-3	TRBV11-2	19	few	CASSLHPAAGEASTDTQYF	TGTGCCAGCAGCCTACACCCCGCGGCGGGGGAGGCTAGCACAGATACGCAGTATTTT
.	TRBJ1-5	TRBV5-1	14	few	CASSLGGRDQPQHF	TGCGCCAGCAGCTTGGGGGGCAGGGATCAGCCCCAGCATTTT
.	TRBJ2-1	TRBV4-1	14	few	CASSPGAANNEQFF	TGCGCCAGCAGCCCGGGGGCCGCGAACAATGAGCAGTTCTTC
.	TRBJ2-4	TRBV7-2	13	few	CASRKQGSHIQYF	TGTGCCAGCAGGAAACAGGGTTCCCACATTCAGTACTTC
TRBD1	TRBJ1-4	TRBV5-4	13	.	CASTSDRENDLFF	TGTGCCAGCACCTCGGACAGGGAAAACGACCTGTTTTTT
.	TRBJ1-1	TRBV7-2	15	few	CASSPGVGVGTEAFF	TGTGCCAGCAGCCCAGGGGTAGGAGTTGGCACTGAAGCTTTCTTT
.	TRBJ2-7	TRBV5-6	11	few	CASSSVFEQYF	TGTGCCAGCAGCTCCGTCTTCGAGCAGTACTTC
.	TRBJ1-3	TRBV6-6	11	.	CASSSVNTIYF	TGTGCCAGCAGCTCCGTGAACACCATATATTTT
.	TRBJ2-7	TRBV5-1	13	many	CASSMGTSYEQYF	TGCGCCAGCAGCATGGGGACCTCCTACGAGCAGTACTTC
.	TRBJ2-1	TRBV11-3	15	.	CASSLGGRDISEQFF	TGTGCCAGCAGCTTAGGGGGGCGGGACATCTCGGAGCAGTTCTTC
TRBD2	TRBJ2-5	TRBV6-1	14	.	CASSDVAGKETQYF	TGTGCCAGCAGTGATGTAGCGGGGAAAGAGACCCAGTACTTC
.	TRBJ2-2	TRBV5-1	16	.	CASSLVQVENTGELFF	TGCGCCAGCAGCTTGGTACAGGTGGAGAACACCGGGGAGCTGTTTTTT
.	TRBJ2-5	TRBV7-2	17	many	CASSLGARWFRKETQYF	TGTGCCAGCAGCTTAGGGGCCCGGTGGTTCCGCAAAGAGACCCAGTACTTC
.	TRBJ2-5	TRBV7-6	14	few	CASSLLAGSETQYF	TGTGCCAGCAGCTTACTGGCAGGGTCAGAGACCCAGTACTTC
TRBD1	TRBJ1-2	TRBV5-1	14	few	CASSLATTGNGYTF	TGCGCCAGCAGCTTGGCTACGACAGGGAATGGCTACACCTTC
.	TRBJ1-5	TRBV7-8	14	many	CASSLARENQPQHF	TGTGCCAGCAGCTTAGCCCGGGAGAATCAGCCCCAGCATTTT
TRBD2	TRBJ2-1	TRBV20-1	14	few	CSAGGTSGGYEQFF	TGCAGTGCTGGCGGGACTAGCGGGGGTTATGAGCAGTTCTTC
.	TRBJ2-2	TRBV7-3	16	many	CASSRGPAGNTGELFF	TGTGCCAGCAGCCGAGGCCCCGCGGGGAACACCGGGGAGCTGTTTTTT
TRBD1	TRBJ1-2	TRBV7-9	14	.	CASSLAGQFYGYTF	TGTGCCAGCAGCTTAGCGGGACAGTTTTATGGCTACACCTTC
TRBD2	TRBJ2-3	TRBV12-3/TRBV12-4	15	.	CASSIGLEKTDTQYF	TGTGCCAGCAGTATCGGACTAGAAAAGACAGATACGCAGTATTTT
.	TRBJ2-6	TRBV9	15	.	CASSVQGAGANVLTF	TGTGCCAGCAGCGTACAGGGCGCTGGGGCCAACGTCCTGACTTTC
.	TRBJ1-1	TRBV5-1	14	few	CASSERGGRTEAFF	TGCGCCAGCAGTGAGAGGGGAGGGCGCACTGAAGCTTTCTTT
.	TRBJ2-3	TRBV29-1	12	few	CSVAVSTDTQYF	TGCAGCGTTGCAGTCAGCACAGATACGCAGTATTTT
.	TRBJ2-3	TRBV6-1	15	.	CASSEATGARDTQYF	TGTGCCAGCAGTGAAGCGACGGGGGCGCGGGATACGCAGTATTTT
TRBD2	TRBJ2-3	TRBV7-2	17	few	CASSLGGSSGVGDTQYF	TGTGCCAGCAGCTTAGGGGGGTCTAGCGGGGTAGGAGATACGCAGTATTTT
.	TRBJ2-5	TRBV5-1	15	.	CASSLGGGDRETQYF	TGCGCCAGCAGCTTGGGAGGGGGGGACAGAGAGACCCAGTACTTC
TRBD2	TRBJ2-2	TRBV27	15	.	CASKGTSGVSGELFF	TGTGCCAGCAAGGGGACTAGCGGGGTTAGCGGGGAGCTGTTTTTT
.	TRBJ1-1	TRBV6-2/TRBV6-3	15	.	CASRSGFSGNTEAFF	TGTGCCAGCAGATCGGGGTTTTCCGGGAACACTGAAGCTTTCTTT
.	TRBJ1-6	TRBV2	14	.	CASSGTAINSPLHF	TGTGCCAGCAGTGGGACAGCGATAAATTCACCCCTCCACTTT
TRBD1	TRBJ2-2	TRBV15	16	.	CATSVSGTGRSGELFF	TGTGCCACCAGCGTATCCGGGACAGGGAGGTCCGGGGAGCTGTTTTTT
TRBD1	TRBJ1-2	TRBV4-1	17	few	CASSLTESGQGIYGYTF	TGCGCCAGCAGCCTAACAGAATCGGGACAGGGGATCTATGGCTACACCTTC
.	TRBJ1-2	TRBV4-1	15	.	CASSQGKRGAGGYTF	TGCGCCAGCAGCCAAGGGAAAAGGGGGGCTGGTGGCTACACCTTC
.	TRBJ2-3	TRBV7-6	14	.	CASSTLSFTDTQYF	TGTGCCAGCAGTACCCTGTCGTTCACAGATACGCAGTATTTT
TRBD1	TRBJ1-6	TRBV7-9	17	few	CASSLAGPGQGNSPLHF	TGTGCCAGCAGCTTAGCCGGACCGGGACAGGGTAATTCACCCCTCCACTTT
.	TRBJ2-7	TRBV6-5	15	few	CASSSYGGATYEQYF	TGTGCCAGCAGCTCTTATGGAGGAGCGACCTACGAGCAGTACTTC
.	TRBJ1-1	TRBV5-1	14	.	CASSLGGVILEAFF	TGCGCCAGCAGCTTGGGGGGAGTCATCCTTGAAGCTTTCTTT
.	TRBJ1-2	TRBV7-9	14	.	CASSLEGGYYGYTF	TGTGCCAGCAGCTTAGAGGGGGGCTACTATGGCTACACCTTC
TRBD2	TRBJ2-5	TRBV5-1	15	few	CASMLLAGAQETQYF	TGCGCCAGCATGCTCCTAGCGGGGGCCCAAGAGACCCAGTACTTC
TRBD1	TRBJ2-5	TRBV7-9	14	few	CASSLGDRRETQYF	TGTGCCAGCAGCTTAGGGGACAGAAGAGAGACCCAGTACTTC
TRBD1	TRBJ1-2	TRBV28	15	.	CASSLGFWDRDGYTF	TGTGCCAGCAGTTTGGGGTTTTGGGACAGGGATGGCTACACCTTC
.	TRBJ2-5	TRBV7-8	17	few	CASSLAARGVQSETQYF	TGTGCCAGCAGCTTAGCGGCGCGGGGTGTCCAGAGCGAGACCCAGTACTTC
TRBD2	TRBJ2-1	TRBV30	13	once	CARGVAGVNEQFF	TGTGCCCGGGGGGTAGCGGGGGTTAATGAGCAGTTCTTC